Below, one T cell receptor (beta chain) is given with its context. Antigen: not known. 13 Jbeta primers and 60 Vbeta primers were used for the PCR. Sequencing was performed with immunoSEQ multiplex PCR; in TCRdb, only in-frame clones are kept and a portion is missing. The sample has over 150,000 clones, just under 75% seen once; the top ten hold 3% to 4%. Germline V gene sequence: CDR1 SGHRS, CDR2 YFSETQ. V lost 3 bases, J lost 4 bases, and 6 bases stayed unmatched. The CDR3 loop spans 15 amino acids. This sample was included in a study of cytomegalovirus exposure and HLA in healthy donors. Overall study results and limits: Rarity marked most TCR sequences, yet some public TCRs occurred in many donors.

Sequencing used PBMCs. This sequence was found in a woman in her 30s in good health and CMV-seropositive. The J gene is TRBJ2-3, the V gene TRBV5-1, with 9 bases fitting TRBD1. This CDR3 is CASSWGQGISDTQYF. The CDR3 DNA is TGCGCCAGCAGCTGGGGACAGGGCATCTCAGATACGCAGTATTTT.